This T cell receptor beta chain derives from a study of cytomegalovirus exposure and HLA in healthy donors. Study-level background: Around 78 million unique TCR sequences came from HLA-typed donors in an early release. General study findings and limits: A later analysis reported that several of the most significant clusters appeared to be linked to common viral pathogens, among them Epstein-Barr virus. In an earlier analysis, productive rearrangement rates for most beta V segments clustered near 90% or 30%.

Use of 60 Vbeta and 13 Jbeta primers characterized the PCR. Clones were sequenced by immunoSEQ multiplex PCR, and TCRdb holds only the in-frame ones, with some missing. This sample yields around 140,000 clones, of which around 10% are seen a single time; roughly 6.4% belongs to the top ten. Germline V gene sequence: CDR1 SQVTM, CDR2 ANQGSEA. J was trimmed by 2 bases and V by 6 bases; bases with no gene match: 3. The CDR3 is made up of 12 amino acids. This clone was found a few times. Its specificity is not known. The chain is built from TRBV29-1 and TRBJ1-2, with TRBD1 identical over 7 bases. The receptor's source is a woman aged 40 to 49 in good health and CMV-seropositive. Material: PBMCs. The CDR3 nucleotides are TGCAGCGTCTTGGACAGGAACTATGGCTACACCTTC. It specifies CSVLDRNYGYTF.